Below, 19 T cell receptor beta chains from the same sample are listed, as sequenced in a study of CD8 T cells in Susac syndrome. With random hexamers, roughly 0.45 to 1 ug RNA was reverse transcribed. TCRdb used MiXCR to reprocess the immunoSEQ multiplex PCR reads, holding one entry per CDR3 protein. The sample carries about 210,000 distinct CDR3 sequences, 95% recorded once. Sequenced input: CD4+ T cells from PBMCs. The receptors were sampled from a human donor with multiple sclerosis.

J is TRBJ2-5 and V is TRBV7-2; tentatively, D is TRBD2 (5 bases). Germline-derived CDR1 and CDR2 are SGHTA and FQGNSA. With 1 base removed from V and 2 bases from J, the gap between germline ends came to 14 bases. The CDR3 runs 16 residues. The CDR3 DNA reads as TGTGCCAGCAGCTTAGGCGGGTGGGCAGGACAAGAGACCCAGTACTTC. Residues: CASSLGGWAGQETQYF.

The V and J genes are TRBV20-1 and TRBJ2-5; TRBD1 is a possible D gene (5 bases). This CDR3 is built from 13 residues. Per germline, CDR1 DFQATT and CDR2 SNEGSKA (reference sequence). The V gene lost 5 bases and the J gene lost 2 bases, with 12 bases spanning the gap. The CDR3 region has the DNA TGCAGTGCTGGCCGACAGACTCAAGAGACCCAGTACTTC. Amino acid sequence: CSAGRQTQETQYF.

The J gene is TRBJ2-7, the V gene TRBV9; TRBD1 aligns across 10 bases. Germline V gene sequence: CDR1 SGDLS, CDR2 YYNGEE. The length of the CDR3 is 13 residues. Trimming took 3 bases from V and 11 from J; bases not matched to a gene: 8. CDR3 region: CASSAGGQGRKYF. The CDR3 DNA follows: TGTGCCAGCAGCGCAGGGGGACAGGGGAGGAAGTACTTC.

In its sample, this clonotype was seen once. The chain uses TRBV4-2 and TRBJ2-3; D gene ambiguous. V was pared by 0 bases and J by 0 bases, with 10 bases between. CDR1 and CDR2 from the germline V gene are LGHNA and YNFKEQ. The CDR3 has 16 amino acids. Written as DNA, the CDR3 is TGTGCCAGCAGCCAAGATGGGTGGAAGAGCACAGATACGCAGTATTTT. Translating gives CASSQDGWKSTDTQYF.

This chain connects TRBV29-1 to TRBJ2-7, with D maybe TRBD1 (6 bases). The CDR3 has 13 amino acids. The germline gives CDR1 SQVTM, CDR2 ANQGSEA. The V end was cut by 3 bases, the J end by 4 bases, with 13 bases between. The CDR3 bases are TGCAGCGTTGACGTGACAGGCGGATACGAGCAGTACTTC. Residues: CSVDVTGGYEQYF.

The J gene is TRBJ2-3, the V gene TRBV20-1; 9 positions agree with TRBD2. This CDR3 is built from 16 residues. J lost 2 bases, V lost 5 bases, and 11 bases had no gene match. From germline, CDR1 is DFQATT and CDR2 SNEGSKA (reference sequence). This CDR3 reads CSAFPRLAGFTDTQYF. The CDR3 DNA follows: TGCAGTGCTTTCCCCCGCCTAGCGGGATTCACAGATACGCAGTATTTT.

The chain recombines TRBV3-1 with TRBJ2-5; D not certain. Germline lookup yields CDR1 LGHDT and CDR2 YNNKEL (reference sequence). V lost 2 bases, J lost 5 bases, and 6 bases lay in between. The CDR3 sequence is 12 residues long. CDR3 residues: CASSQSFETQYF. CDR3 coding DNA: TGTGCCAGCAGCCAATCCTTTGAGACCCAGTACTTC.

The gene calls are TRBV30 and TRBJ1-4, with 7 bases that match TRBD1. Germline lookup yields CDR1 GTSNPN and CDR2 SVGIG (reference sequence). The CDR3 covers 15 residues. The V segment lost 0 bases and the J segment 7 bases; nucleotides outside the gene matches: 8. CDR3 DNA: TGTGCCTGGAGTGTACTCAGGGGGAGATCTGAAAAACTGTTTTTT. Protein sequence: CAWSVLRGRSEKLFF.

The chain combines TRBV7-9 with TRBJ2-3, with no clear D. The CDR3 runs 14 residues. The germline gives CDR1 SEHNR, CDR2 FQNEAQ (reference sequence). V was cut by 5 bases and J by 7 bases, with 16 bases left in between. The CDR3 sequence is CASSVAPARHTQYF. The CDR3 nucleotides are TGTGCCAGCAGCGTCGCGCCGGCTAGGCATACGCAGTATTTT.

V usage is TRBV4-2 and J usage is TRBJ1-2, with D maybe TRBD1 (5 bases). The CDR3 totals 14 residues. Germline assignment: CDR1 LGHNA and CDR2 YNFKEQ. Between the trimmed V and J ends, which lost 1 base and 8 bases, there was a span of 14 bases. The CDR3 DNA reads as TGTGCCAGCAGCCAAGCGGGAGGGGAGGCCGGCTACACCTTC. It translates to CASSQAGGEAGYTF.

CDR3 coding DNA: TGTGCCAGCAGTTCCGGGACTAGCGGGGGGGGATACAATGAGCAGTTCTTC. It specifies CASSSGTSGGGYNEQFF. The chain has TRBV27 and TRBJ2-1; 16 bases align to TRBD2. This CDR3 spans 17 amino acids. Per the germline V gene, CDR1 is MNHEY and CDR2 is SMNVEV (reference sequence). Trimming took 4 bases from V and 4 from J; bases not matched to a gene: 4.

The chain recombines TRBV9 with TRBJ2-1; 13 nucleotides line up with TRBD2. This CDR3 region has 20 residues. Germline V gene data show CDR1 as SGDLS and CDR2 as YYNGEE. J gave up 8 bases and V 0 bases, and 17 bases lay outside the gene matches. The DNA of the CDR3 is TGTGCCAGCAGCGTAGCTACCGGTGGGACTAGCGGGGTTAAGGGGGATGAGCAGTTCTTC. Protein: CASSVATGGTSGVKGDEQFF.

The CDR3 sequence: CASTITGTANTEAFF. CDR3 nucleotide sequence: TGTGCCAGCACCATAACCGGGACGGCGAACACTGAAGCTTTCTTT. The chain is built from TRBV25-1 and TRBJ1-1, with TRBD1 as a possible D gene (5 bases). The ends were cut back, 7 bases at V and 1 base at J, with 16 bases in the middle. CDR3 length equals 15 residues. Germline CDR1 reads MGHDK; CDR2 reads SYGVNS.

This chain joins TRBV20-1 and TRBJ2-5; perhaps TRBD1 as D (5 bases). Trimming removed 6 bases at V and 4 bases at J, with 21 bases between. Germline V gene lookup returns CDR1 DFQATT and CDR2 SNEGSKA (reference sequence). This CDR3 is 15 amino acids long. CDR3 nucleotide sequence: TGCAGTGCCATAGGGGCCCAATCCCGAACAGAGACCCAGTACTTC. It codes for CSAIGAQSRTETQYF.

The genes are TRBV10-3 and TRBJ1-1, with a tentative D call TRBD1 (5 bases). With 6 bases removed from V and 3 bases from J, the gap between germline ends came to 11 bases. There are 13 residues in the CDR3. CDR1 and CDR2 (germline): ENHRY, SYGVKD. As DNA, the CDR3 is TGTGCCATCAGGCAGGGCGAGGACACTGAAGCTTTCTTT. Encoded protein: CAIRQGEDTEAFF.

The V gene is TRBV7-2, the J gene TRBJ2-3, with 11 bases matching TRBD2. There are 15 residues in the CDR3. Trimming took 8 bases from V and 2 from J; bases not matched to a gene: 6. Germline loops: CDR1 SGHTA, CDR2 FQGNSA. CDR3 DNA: TGTGCCAGCGGTAAGGGACTAGCGGTCACAGATACGCAGTATTTT. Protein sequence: CASGKGLAVTDTQYF.

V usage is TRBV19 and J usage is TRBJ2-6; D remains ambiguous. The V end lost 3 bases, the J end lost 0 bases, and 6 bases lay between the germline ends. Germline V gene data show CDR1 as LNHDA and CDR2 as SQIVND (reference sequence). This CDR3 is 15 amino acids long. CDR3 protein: CASSMPLSGANVLTF. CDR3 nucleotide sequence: TGTGCCAGTAGTATGCCCCTCTCTGGGGCCAACGTCCTGACTTTC.

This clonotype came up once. The CDR3 DNA follows: TGTGCCAGCAGCCAACGAGCAACTGGGGCCAACGTCCTGACTTTC. Translating gives CASSQRATGANVLTF. The V call is TRBV3-1, the J call TRBJ2-6; D gene uncertain. V dropped 2 bases and J dropped 2 bases, with 7 bases sitting between them. The CDR3 extends over 15 amino acids. CDR1 LGHDT and CDR2 YNNKEL come from the germline V gene (reference sequence).

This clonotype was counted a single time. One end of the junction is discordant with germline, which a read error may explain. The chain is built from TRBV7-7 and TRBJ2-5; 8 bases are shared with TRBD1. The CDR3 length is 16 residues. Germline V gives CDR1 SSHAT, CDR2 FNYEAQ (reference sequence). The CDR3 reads CASSPRVRTGQETQYF. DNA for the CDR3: TGTGCTAGCAGCCCGAGAGTACGGACAGGGCAAGAGACCCAGTACTTC.